This TCR beta chain was identified in a study of blood T cell repertoires in COVID-19 (dated by TCRdb to between 2020 and 2021). Context from the whole study: Samples covering the acute and convalescent phases of COVID-19 were provided by collaborators in the United States, Italy and Spain. Samples were obtained from the ongoing ImmuneRACE study (first 160 participants) and from about 1,300 subjects provided by 6 global collaborators. Deeply sampled blood TCRbeta repertoires from subjects exposed to, actively infected with, or recovered from COVID-19 were included in the dataset. HLA class I and class II types, where available, came from metadata supplied by the sample provider rather than from assay-based typing. A freely available public database, intended as a resource for researchers studying the immune response to SARS-CoV-2, is where the repertoires were released. The material from the prospective study consisted of cDNA or gDNA derived from T cells, B-cell-depleted T cells, or PBMCs. A de-identified subject ID, COVID-19 status, age in years and sex were almost always included in the sample metadata. What the work shows at the level of the full study, not this receptor alone: How much clinical and demographic metadata was included differed by source and by participant, and the metadata was provided uncurated.

The germline V gene yields SGDLS for CDR1 and YYNGEE for CDR2. V lost 0 bases and J lost 3 bases; the stretch between them is 10 bases long. The CDR3 covers 15 residues, taking in both the cysteine and the phenylalanine. Only the CDR3 region is kept as DNA, spanning 45 bases read in frame from base 1. TCRbeta CDR3 regions were amplified from genomic DNA using the immunoSEQ Assay, a bias-controlled multiplex PCR. Regarding the original processing steps: Nucleated cell counts per sample were estimated from amplification of reference gene primers within the assay. To quantify the absolute abundance of each unique TCRbeta CDR3 rearrangement, sequence reads were collapsed and filtered. Productive Simpson clonality was computed per sample as the square root of Simpson's diversity index over productive rearrangements. This immuneACCESS table, as held by TCRdb, lists in-frame sequences with V and J called but not all clones. Of the missing ones, under half trace to an unresolved V gene in checked studies; the others have no known cause. For V, J and clone size, that table is used; D and trimming come from the DNA. The sample table lists about 380,000 clones, around 87% of them with a count of one. Of the sample, 1.3% falls within the top ten clones.

Note on this clone: Its antigen is still unknown. No per-base quality is available; no much larger clone lies one base away.

Participants in the prospective study were enrolled through a virtual design, were aged roughly 18 to 90 years, and lived in 24 United States geographic areas. To assign participants to cohorts, the prospective study relied on clinical history that participants themselves reported in a screening survey and a study questionnaire. For ImmuneRACE Cohort 3, a participant was defined as recovered based on two consecutive negative NP/OP PCR tests, clearance by a healthcare professional, or resolution of symptoms. In the prospective study, whole blood, serum and a nasopharyngeal or oropharyngeal swab were collected from each participant by mobile phlebotomists. Participants in the prospective study had the option to provide additional blood draws and questionnaires over an approximately 2-month period. Prospective study blood samples were shipped either frozen or at room temperature before DNA extraction.

Here the chain combines TRBV9 and TRBJ2-1, with TRBD1 perhaps the D gene, on 5 matching bases. Source material: PBMCs or T cells enriched from blood (not recorded which). This receptor was obtained from a man under 40 who had recovered from COVID-19. DNA sequence: TGTGCCAGCAGCGTAGCGGCAGGGAACTACAATGAGCAGTTCTTC. It specifies CASSVAAGNYNEQFF.